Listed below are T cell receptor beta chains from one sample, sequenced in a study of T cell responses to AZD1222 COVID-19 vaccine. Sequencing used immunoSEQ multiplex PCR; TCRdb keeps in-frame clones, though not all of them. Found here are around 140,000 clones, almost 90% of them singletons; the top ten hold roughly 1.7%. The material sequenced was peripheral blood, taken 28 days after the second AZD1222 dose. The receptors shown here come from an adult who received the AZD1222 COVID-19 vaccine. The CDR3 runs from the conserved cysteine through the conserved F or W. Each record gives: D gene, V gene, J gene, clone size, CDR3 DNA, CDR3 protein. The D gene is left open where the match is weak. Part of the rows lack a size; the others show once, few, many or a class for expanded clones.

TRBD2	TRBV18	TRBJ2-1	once	TGTGCCAGCTCGGATACTAGCGGCCCCTACAATGAGCAGTTCTTC	CASSDTSGPYNEQFF
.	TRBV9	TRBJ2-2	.	TGTGCCAGCAGCGTAGGGCCCGAGAACACCGGGGAGCTGTTTTTT	CASSVGPENTGELFF
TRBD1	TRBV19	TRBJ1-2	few	TGTGCCAGTAGTACCGAGACAGGGTTGAGTGGCTACACCTTC	CASSTETGLSGYTF
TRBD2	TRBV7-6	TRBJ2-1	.	TGTGCCAGCAGCTTAAGGTCTAGCGGGGGGGGCGATGAGCAGTTCTTC	CASSLRSSGGGDEQFF
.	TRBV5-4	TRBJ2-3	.	TGTGCCAGCAGCTTGGCCAGGCCAGATACGCAGTATTTT	CASSLARPDTQYF
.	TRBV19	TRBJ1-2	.	TGTGCCAGTAGTAGAGGCCACGACGGTGGCTACACCTTC	CASSRGHDGGYTF
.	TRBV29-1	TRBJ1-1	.	TGCAGCGTGTTGGACAGCCCTGAAGCTTTCTTT	CSVLDSPEAFF
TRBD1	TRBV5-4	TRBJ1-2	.	TGTGCCAGCAGCCAGGGGGTCGCGGACGGCTATGGCTACACCTTC	CASSQGVADGYGYTF
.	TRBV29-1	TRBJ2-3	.	TGCAGCCACGATGGGGAAGTTTTCACAGATACGCAGTATTTT	CSHDGEVFTDTQYF
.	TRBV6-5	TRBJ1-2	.	TGTGCCAGCAGTCCCACGGGCGGCCCCTATGGCTACACCTTC	CASSPTGGPYGYTF
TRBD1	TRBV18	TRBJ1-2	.	TGTGCCAGCTCACGCGGGACAGGGGGCGCCGACTATGGCTACACCTTC	CASSRGTGGADYGYTF
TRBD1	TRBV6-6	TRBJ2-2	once	TGTGCCAGCAGTTCGACAGGGGCGAACACCGGGGAGCTGTTTTTT	CASSSTGANTGELFF
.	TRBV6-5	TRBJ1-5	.	TGTGCCAGCAGGGAGGGCAGCGATCAGCCCCAGCATTTT	CASREGSDQPQHF
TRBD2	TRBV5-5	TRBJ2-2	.	TGTGCCAGCAGCTACTTAGCGGGGTCTATCTCCGCGAACACCGGGGAGCTGTTTTTT	CASSYLAGSISANTGELFF
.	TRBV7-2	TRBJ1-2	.	TGTGCCAGCAGCTCTGAAGGTGGGGCGTTTGATGGCTACACCTTC	CASSSEGGAFDGYTF
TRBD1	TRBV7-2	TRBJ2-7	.	TGTGCCAGCAGCCAACAAACCGGGACAGGGAACTCCTACGAGCAGTACTTC	CASSQQTGTGNSYEQYF
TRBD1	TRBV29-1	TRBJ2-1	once	TGCAGCGCCGCCCGACAGGGAAAATACAATGAGCAGTTCTTC	CSAARQGKYNEQFF
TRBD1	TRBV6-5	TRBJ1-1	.	TGTGCCAGCAGTTACTCCAGGGGGATGAACACTGAAGCTTTCTTT	CASSYSRGMNTEAFF
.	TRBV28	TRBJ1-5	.	TGTGCCAGCTGGATAGGGAGCAATCAGCCCCAGCATTTT	CASWIGSNQPQHF
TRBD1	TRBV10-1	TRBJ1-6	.	TGCGCCAGCAGCACCGACAGGGCTTCACCCCTCCACTTT	CASSTDRASPLHF